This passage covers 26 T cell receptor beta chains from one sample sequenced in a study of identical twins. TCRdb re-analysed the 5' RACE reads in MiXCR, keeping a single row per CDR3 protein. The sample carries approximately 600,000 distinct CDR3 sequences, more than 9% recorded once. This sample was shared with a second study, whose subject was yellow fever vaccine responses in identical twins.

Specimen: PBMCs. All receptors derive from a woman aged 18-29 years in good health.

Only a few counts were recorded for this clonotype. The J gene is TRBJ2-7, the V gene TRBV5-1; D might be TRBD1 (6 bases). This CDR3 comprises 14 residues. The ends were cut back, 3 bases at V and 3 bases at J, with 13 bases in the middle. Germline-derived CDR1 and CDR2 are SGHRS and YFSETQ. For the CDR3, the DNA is TGCGCCAGCAGCTCCCGGGACACCGACTACGAGCAGTACTTC. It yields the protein CASSSRDTDYEQYF.

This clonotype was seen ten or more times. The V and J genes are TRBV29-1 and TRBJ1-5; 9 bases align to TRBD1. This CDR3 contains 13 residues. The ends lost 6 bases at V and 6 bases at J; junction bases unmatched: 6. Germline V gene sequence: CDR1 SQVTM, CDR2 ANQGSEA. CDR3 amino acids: CSVAPGQGQPQHF. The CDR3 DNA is TGCAGCGTGGCTCCGGGACAGGGTCAGCCCCAGCATTTT.

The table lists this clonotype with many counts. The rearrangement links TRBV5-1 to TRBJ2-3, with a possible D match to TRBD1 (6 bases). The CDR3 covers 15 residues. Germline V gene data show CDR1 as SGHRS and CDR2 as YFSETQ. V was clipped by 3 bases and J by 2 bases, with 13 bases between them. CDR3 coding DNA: TGCGCCAGCAGCTCCGGTCAGGGGCCCACAGATACGCAGTATTTT. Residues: CASSSGQGPTDTQYF.

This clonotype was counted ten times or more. The CDR3 coding sequence is TGTGCCAGCAGCCAAGAAAACTACGCCCGCACAGATACGCAGTATTTT. Protein product: CASSQENYARTDTQYF. The chain links TRBV14 to TRBJ2-3; D is uncertain. V lost 0 bases and J lost 1, with 11 bases in between. The CDR3 is made up of 16 amino acids. CDR1 is SGHDN and CDR2 is FVKESK in the germline V gene.

CDR3: CARTGGMDDTQYF. CDR3 sequence (DNA): TGTGCCAGGACAGGGGGAATGGATGATACGCAGTATTTT. The genes are TRBV7-9 and TRBJ2-3, with 9 bases that match TRBD1. The CDR3 consists of 13 residues. V lost 9 bases, J lost 6 bases, and 7 bases stayed unmatched. Per the germline V gene, CDR1 is SEHNR and CDR2 is FQNEAQ (reference sequence). Based on the CDR3 plus reference TRBV7-9 and TRBJ2-3, the full variable domain is DTGVSQNPRHKITKRGQNVTFRCDPISEHNRLYWYRQTLGQGPEFLTYFQNEAQLEKSRLLSDRFSAERPKGSFSTLEIQRTEQGDSAMYLCARTGGMDDTQYFGPGTRLTVL.

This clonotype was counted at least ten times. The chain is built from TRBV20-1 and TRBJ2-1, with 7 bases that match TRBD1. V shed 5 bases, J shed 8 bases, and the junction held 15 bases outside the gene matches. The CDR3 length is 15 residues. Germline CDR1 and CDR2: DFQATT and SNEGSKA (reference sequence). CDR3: CSAAPPDRRQHEQFF. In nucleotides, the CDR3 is TGCAGTGCTGCCCCCCCGGACAGGCGCCAGCATGAGCAGTTCTTC.

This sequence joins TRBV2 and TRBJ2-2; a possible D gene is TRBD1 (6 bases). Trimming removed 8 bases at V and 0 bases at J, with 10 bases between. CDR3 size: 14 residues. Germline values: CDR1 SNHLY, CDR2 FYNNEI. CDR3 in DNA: TGTGCCAGCGCACGGACAGCGAACACCGGGGAGCTGTTTTTT. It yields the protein CASARTANTGELFF. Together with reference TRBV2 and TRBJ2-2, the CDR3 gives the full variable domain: EPEVTQTPSHQVTQMGQEVILRCVPISNHLYFYWYRQILGQKVEFLVSFYNNEISEKSEIFDDQFSVERPDGSNFTLKIRSTKLEDSAMYFCASARTANTGELFFGEGSRLTVL.

The CDR3 DNA reads as TGTGCCAGCAGCGTAACGGGGAAGAATGGCTACGAGCAGTACTTC. It codes for CASSVTGKNGYEQYF. The chain couples TRBV9 to TRBJ2-7; tentatively, D is TRBD2 (5 bases). The CDR3 totals 15 residues. Trimming cost V 1 base and J 3 bases, with 14 bases left between them. Germline V gene sequence: CDR1 SGDLS, CDR2 YYNGEE.

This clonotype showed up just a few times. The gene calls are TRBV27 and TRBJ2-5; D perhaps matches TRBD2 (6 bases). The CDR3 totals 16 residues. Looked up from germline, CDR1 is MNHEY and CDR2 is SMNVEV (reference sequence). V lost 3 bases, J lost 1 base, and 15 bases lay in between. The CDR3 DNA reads TGTGCCAGCAGTTTCTCGGGAGTCGGCCTCCAAGAGACCCAGTACTTC. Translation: CASSFSGVGLQETQYF.

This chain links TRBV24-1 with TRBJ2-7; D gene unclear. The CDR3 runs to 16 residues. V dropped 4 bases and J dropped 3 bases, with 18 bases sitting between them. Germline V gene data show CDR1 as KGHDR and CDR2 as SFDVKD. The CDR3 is CATSDNRHSDLYEQYF. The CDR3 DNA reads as TGTGCCACCAGTGACAACCGACACTCCGACCTCTACGAGCAGTACTTC.

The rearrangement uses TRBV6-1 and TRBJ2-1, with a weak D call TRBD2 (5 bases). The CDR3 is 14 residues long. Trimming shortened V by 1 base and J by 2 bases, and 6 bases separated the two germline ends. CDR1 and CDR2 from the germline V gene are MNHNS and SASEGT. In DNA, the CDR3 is TGTGCCAGCAGTGAAGGGGAGCCCTACAATGAGCAGTTCTTC. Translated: CASSEGEPYNEQFF.

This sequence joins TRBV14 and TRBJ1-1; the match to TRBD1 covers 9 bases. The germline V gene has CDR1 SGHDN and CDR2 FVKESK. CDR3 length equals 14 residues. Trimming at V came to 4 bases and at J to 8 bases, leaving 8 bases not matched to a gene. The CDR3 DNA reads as TGTGCCAGCAGCCTTAAGTCCGGGACAGGGGAAGCTTTCTTT. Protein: CASSLKSGTGEAFF.

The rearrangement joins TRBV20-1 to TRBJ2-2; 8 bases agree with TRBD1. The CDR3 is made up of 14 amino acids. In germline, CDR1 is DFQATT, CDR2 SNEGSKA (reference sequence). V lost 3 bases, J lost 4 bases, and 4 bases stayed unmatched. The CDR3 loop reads CSASDRGGTGELFF. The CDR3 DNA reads TGCAGTGCTAGTGACAGGGGAGGCACCGGGGAGCTGTTTTTT.

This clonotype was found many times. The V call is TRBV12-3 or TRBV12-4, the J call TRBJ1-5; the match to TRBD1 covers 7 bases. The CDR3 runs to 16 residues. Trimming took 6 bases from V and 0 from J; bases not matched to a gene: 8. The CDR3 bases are TGTGCCAGCAGCGGGACAGACTCCCATAGCAATCAGCCCCAGCATTTT. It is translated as CASSGTDSHSNQPQHF.

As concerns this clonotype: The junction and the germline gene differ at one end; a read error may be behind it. CDR3 sequence (DNA): TGTGCCAGCAGCGTAGGGGGGCTAGCGGGGGAGAGCTCCTACGAGCAGCACTTC. The encoded protein is CASSVGGLAGESSYEQHF. The chain employs TRBV9 and TRBJ2-7; 10 bases are a match to TRBD2. This CDR3 region has 18 residues. The V gene's germline CDR1 is SGDLS and CDR2 YYNGEE.

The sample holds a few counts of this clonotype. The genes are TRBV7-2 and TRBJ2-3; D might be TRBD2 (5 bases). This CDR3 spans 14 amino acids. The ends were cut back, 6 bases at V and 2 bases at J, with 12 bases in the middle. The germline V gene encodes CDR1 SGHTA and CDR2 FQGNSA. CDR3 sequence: CASRSGLTTDTQYF. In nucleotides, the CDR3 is TGTGCCAGCAGAAGCGGACTGACCACAGATACGCAGTATTTT. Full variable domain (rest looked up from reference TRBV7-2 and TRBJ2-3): GAGVSQSPSNKVTEKGKDVELRCDPISGHTALYWYRQSLGQGLEFLIYFQGNSAPDKSGLPSDRFSAERTGGSVSTLTIQRTQQEDSAVYLCASRSGLTTDTQYFGPGTRLTVL.

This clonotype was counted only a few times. Here the CDR3 reads CASSSFAGNTEAFF. CDR3 DNA sequence: TGTGCCAGCAGCAGCTTTGCCGGGAACACTGAAGCTTTCTTT. The V call is TRBV7-2, the J call TRBJ1-1; no reliable D call. V gave up 5 bases and J gave up 1 base, with 11 bases separating them. The CDR3 consists of 14 residues. Germline CDR1 SGHTA, CDR2 FQGNSA.

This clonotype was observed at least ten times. CDR3 region: CATSPRGLASYNEQFF. CDR3 nucleotides: TGTGCCACCAGCCCGAGGGGCCTAGCGTCCTACAATGAGCAGTTCTTC. The chain has TRBV15 and TRBJ2-1; D may be TRBD2 (6 bases). CDR1 and CDR2 (germline): LNHNV, YYDKDF (reference sequence). The CDR3 loop spans 16 amino acids. Trimming shortened V by 5 bases and J by 1 base, and 15 bases separated the two germline ends.

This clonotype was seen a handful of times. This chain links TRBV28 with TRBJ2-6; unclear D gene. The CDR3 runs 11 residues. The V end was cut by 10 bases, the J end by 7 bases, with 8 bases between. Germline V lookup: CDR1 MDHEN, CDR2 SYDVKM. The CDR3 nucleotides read TGTGCCACCTTGGGAGCCAACGTCCTGACTTTC. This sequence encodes CATLGANVLTF.

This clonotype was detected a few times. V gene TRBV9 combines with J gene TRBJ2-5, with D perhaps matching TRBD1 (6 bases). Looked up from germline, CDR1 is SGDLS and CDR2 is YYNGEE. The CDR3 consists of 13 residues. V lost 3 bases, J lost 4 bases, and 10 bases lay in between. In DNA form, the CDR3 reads TGTGCCAGCAGCGGGGGGCAGCTAGAGACCCAGTACTTC. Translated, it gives CASSGGQLETQYF.

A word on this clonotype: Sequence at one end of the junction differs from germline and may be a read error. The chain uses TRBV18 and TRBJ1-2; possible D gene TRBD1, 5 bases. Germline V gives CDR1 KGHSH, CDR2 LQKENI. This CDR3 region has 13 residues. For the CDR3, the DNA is TGTGCCAGCTCACCGGACATTAACTCTGGCTACACCTTC. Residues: CASSPDINSGYTF.

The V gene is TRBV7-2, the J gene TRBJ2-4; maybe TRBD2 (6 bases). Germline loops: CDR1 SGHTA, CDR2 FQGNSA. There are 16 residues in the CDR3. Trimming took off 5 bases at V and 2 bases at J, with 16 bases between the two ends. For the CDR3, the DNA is TGTGCCAGCAGCCCTTCAGCGGGTCTCACCAAAAACATTCAGTACTTC. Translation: CASSPSAGLTKNIQYF.

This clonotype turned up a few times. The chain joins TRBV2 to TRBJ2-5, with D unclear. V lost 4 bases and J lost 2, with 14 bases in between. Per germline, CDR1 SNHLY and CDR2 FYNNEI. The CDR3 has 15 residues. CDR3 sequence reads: CASSARLERQETQYF. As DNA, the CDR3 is TGTGCCAGCAGTGCCCGTTTGGAGCGTCAAGAGACCCAGTACTTC.

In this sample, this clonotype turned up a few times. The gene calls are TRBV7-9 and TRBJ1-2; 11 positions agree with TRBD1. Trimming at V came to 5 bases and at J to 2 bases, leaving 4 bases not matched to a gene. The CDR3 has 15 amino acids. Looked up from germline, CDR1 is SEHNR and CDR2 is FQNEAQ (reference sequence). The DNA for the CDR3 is TGTGCCAGCAGCATAAGGACAGGGGGCAACTATGGCTACACCTTC. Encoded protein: CASSIRTGGNYGYTF.

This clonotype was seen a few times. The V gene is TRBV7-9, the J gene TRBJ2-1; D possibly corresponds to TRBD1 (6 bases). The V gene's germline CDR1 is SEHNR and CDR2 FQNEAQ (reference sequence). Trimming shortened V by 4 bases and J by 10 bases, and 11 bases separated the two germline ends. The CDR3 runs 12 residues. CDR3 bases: TGTGCCAGCAGCTCGGGACAAAACGAGCAGTTCTTC. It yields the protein CASSSGQNEQFF.

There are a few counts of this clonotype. The DNA of the CDR3 is TGTGCCAGCAGCTTAGCGAGGGGAAAGGCAGCCTACTCCTACGAGCAGTACTTC. It encodes CASSLARGKAAYSYEQYF. V usage is TRBV7-2 and J usage is TRBJ2-7; D could derive from TRBD1 or TRBD2 (5 bases each). The CDR3 is made up of 18 amino acids. Germline V lookup: CDR1 SGHTA, CDR2 FQGNSA. Trimming stripped 0 bases from V and 0 bases from J, with 18 bases between.